This passage covers 29 T cell receptor beta chains from one sample sequenced in a study of CD8 T cells in ankylosing spondylitis. TCRdb independently ran MiXCR on the 5' RACE reads; one entry per CDR3 protein. The sample carries about 240,000 distinct CDR3 sequences, approximately 12% recorded once. The sequencing input was blood, either unsorted or a sorted T cell fraction (not recorded which). These receptors were taken from a male donor with ankylosing spondylitis or in good health (not recorded which).

This clonotype has at least ten counts. The CDR3 reads CATSDRDEQYF. CDR3 nucleotide sequence: TGTGCCACCAGTGACCGGGACGAGCAGTACTTC. V is TRBV24-1 and J is TRBJ2-7, with D unclear. The V and J ends lost 4 bases and 5 bases respectively, with 5 bases between them. Germline V gene data show CDR1 as KGHDR and CDR2 as SFDVKD. This CDR3 spans 11 amino acids.

Many counts were recorded for this clonotype. This chain joins TRBV29-1 and TRBJ2-7; 8 bases map to TRBD2. In germline, CDR1 is SQVTM, CDR2 ANQGSEA. The CDR3 totals 12 residues. With 5 bases clipped from V and 5 bases from J, the junction kept 5 bases outside the gene matches. In DNA form, the CDR3 reads TGCAGCGTTACCGGACTAGCTAACGAGCAGTACTTC. As protein: CSVTGLANEQYF.

At least ten counts were recorded for this clonotype. The J gene is TRBJ2-1, the V gene TRBV7-8; the D gene is possibly TRBD1 (5 bases). The CDR3 has 15 residues. V lost 6 bases and J lost 6, with 18 bases in between. The V gene's germline CDR1 is SGHVS and CDR2 FQNEAQ. The CDR3 nucleotides read TGTGCCAGCAGTCACAGGCCCGTAATCGGCAATGAGCAGTTCTTC. Translated, it gives CASSHRPVIGNEQFF. The full variable domain, in which reference TRBV7-8 and TRBJ2-1 provide the parts outside the CDR3, is GAGVSQSPRYKVAKRGQDVALRCDPISGHVSLFWYQQALGQGPEFLTYFQNEAQLDKSGLPSDRFFAERPEGSVSTLKIQRTQQEDSAVYLCASSHRPVIGNEQFFGPGTRLTVL.

This clonotype was seen repeatedly, ten times or more. The V and J genes are TRBV4-2 and TRBJ2-3; TRBD2 might be the D (6 bases). The CDR3 is 15 residues long. From germline, CDR1 is LGHNA and CDR2 YNFKEQ. Trimming left V 1 base short and J 2 bases short, with 10 bases between. The CDR3 loop reads CASSQVWTITDTQYF. Written as DNA, the CDR3 is TGTGCCAGCAGCCAAGTTTGGACTATCACAGATACGCAGTATTTT.

In this sample, this clonotype turned up many times. This rearrangement joins TRBV20-1 to TRBJ2-7, with D perhaps matching TRBD2 (6 bases). V gave up 5 bases and J gave up 5 bases, with 16 bases separating them. CDR3 size: 13 residues. Germline values: CDR1 DFQATT, CDR2 SNEGSKA (reference sequence). The CDR3 sequence is CSASPEGQHEQYF. The CDR3 DNA follows: TGCAGTGCTTCTCCGGAGGGCCAACACGAGCAGTACTTC.

This clonotype was counted ten times or more. The V and J genes are TRBV12-3 or TRBV12-4 and TRBJ2-7, with 9 bases identical to TRBD1. With 3 bases clipped from V and 5 bases from J, the junction kept 8 bases outside the gene matches. CDR3 length: 15 residues. DNA of the CDR3: TGTGCCAGCAGTTTTACAGGGGGCGCCTTCGACGAGCAGTACTTC. It encodes CASSFTGGAFDEQYF.

Worth noting for this clonotype: It is unclear where the CDR3 begins or ends on the DNA, so no DNA is shown, and the CDR3 is as TCRdb lists it. The J gene is TRBJ2-4, the V gene TRBV7-5. TRBV7-5 represents a pseudogene. The CDR3 totals 17 residues, both ends included. The CDR3 sequence is CISVSEAQTVAKNIQYF.

This clonotype came up many times. The chain uses TRBV20-1 and TRBJ1-2; 8 nucleotides agree with TRBD1. This CDR3 is 13 amino acids long. Unmatched junction bases numbered 6, after V lost 3 bases and J lost 6 bases. The V gene's germline CDR1 is DFQATT and CDR2 SNEGSKA (reference sequence). CDR3 region: CSASLGTGDGYTF. The CDR3 bases are TGCAGTGCTAGTCTCGGGACAGGAGATGGCTACACCTTC.

This clonotype was recorded many times. This chain links TRBV12-3 or TRBV12-4 with TRBJ2-1, with TRBD2 identical over 7 bases. The CDR3 loop spans 14 amino acids. The V and J ends lost 6 bases and 4 bases, in that order; junction bases with no gene match: 6. The CDR3 sequence is CASRLVGGYNEQFF. CDR3 nucleotides: TGTGCCAGCAGGCTGGTGGGGGGGTACAATGAGCAGTTCTTC.

This clonotype has ten or more counts. The CDR3 loop reads CASSFLGTDTQYF. CDR3 DNA: TGTGCCAGCAGTTTTCTTGGCACAGATACGCAGTATTTT. This chain uses TRBV6-6 with TRBJ2-3; D is undetermined. The V gene lost 4 bases and the J gene lost 1 base, with 6 bases spanning the gap. Germline lookup yields CDR1 MNHNY and CDR2 SVGAGI (reference sequence). The CDR3 is made up of 13 amino acids.

Many counts were recorded for this clonotype. The chain recombines TRBV20-1 with TRBJ2-3; D call uncertain. CDR3 length equals 12 residues. The V and J ends lost 4 bases and 6 bases respectively, with 11 bases between them. Germline V gives CDR1 DFQATT, CDR2 SNEGSKA (reference sequence). The CDR3 coding sequence is TGCAGTGCTACCCTTGACGTGGATACGCAGTATTTT. Encoded protein: CSATLDVDTQYF.

This clonotype appeared many times. The chain links TRBV25-1 to TRBJ1-2; D is ambiguous. This CDR3 contains 11 residues. The V end lost 5 bases, the J end lost 8 bases, and 9 bases lay between the germline ends. Germline V lookup: CDR1 MGHDK, CDR2 SYGVNS. This CDR3 reads CASSSMGGYTF. CDR3 nucleotide sequence: TGTGCCAGCAGTTCAATGGGGGGCTACACCTTC.

This clonotype has at least ten counts. CDR3 amino acids: CASSLNPRQGLTGANVLTF. CDR3 nucleotides: TGTGCCAGCAGTTTAAACCCTCGACAGGGTCTTACCGGGGCCAACGTCCTGACTTTC. The J gene is TRBJ2-6, the V gene TRBV27; 7 bases line up with TRBD1. CDR1 is MNHEY, CDR2 SMNVEV, per germline (reference sequence). This CDR3 contains 19 residues. V lost 2 bases, J lost 4 bases, and 14 bases stayed unmatched.

This clonotype was counted ten times or more. The J gene is TRBJ2-7, the V gene TRBV5-1; 10 nucleotides align to TRBD1. Per the germline V gene, CDR1 is SGHRS and CDR2 is YFSETQ. The CDR3 length is 16 residues. V lost 5 bases, J lost 2 bases, and 10 bases stayed unmatched. CDR3 coding DNA: TGCGCCAGCAGGACAGACGACAGGGGGCCCCCCTACGAGCAGTACTTC. This codes for CASRTDDRGPPYEQYF.

This clonotype was seen at least ten times. The rearrangement uses TRBV7-2 and TRBJ2-1; D is possibly TRBD2 (6 bases). This CDR3 spans 15 amino acids. The V gene lost 2 bases and the J gene lost 3 bases, with 11 bases spanning the gap. Germline lookup yields CDR1 SGHTA and CDR2 FQGNSA. CDR3 bases: TGTGCCAGCAGCTTAAACGGGGGAAGCTACAATGAGCAGTTCTTC. This translates into CASSLNGGSYNEQFF.

This clonotype was seen repeatedly, ten times or more. The rearrangement uses TRBV20-1 and TRBJ2-2, with TRBD1 as a possible D gene (5 bases). The CDR3 loop spans 12 amino acids. Trimming stripped 5 bases from V and 3 bases from J, with 7 bases between. Germline V CDR1 and CDR2: DFQATT, SNEGSKA (reference sequence). CDR3 amino acids: CSAQGHTGELFF. CDR3 in DNA: TGCAGTGCTCAGGGTCACACCGGGGAGCTGTTTTTT.

Note on this clonotype: The junction shows a germline mismatch at one end, possibly a read error. V gene TRBV5-6 combines with J gene TRBJ2-1; D call uncertain. Germline loops: CDR1 SGHDT, CDR2 YYEEEE. This CDR3 is built from 12 residues. The CDR3 bases are TGTGCCAGCAGCCTACCTGGCAATGAGCCGTTCTTC. As protein: CASSLPGNEPFF.

This clonotype was seen ten or more times. V usage is TRBV20-1 and J usage is TRBJ2-3, with TRBD1 identical over 9 bases. Germline V gene sequence: CDR1 DFQATT, CDR2 SNEGSKA (reference sequence). Unmatched junction bases numbered 12, after V lost 1 base and J lost 1 base. The CDR3 covers 18 residues. The CDR3 sequence is CSARAPGPGTGRTDTQYF. The CDR3 nucleotides read TGCAGTGCTAGAGCCCCGGGACCAGGGACAGGGCGCACAGATACGCAGTATTTT.

This clonotype was seen repeatedly, ten times or more. The chain uses TRBV12-3 or TRBV12-4 and TRBJ2-7; 8 bases are a match to TRBD1. The CDR3 runs 13 residues. V was clipped by 6 bases and J by 5 bases; unmatched bases: 6. This CDR3 is CASSGQGFDEQYF. The DNA for the CDR3 is TGTGCCAGCAGCGGACAGGGATTCGACGAGCAGTACTTC.

This clonotype was seen repeatedly, ten times or more. This chain links TRBV5-1 with TRBJ2-1, with 8 bases that match TRBD2. CDR1 is SGHRS and CDR2 is YFSETQ in the germline V gene. This CDR3 spans 16 amino acids. Germline trimming cut 0 bases from V and 9 bases from J; bases unmatched to any gene: 11. In nucleotides, the CDR3 is TGCGCCAGCAGCTTGGGCCCGGGACTAGGTCTCCGTGAGCAGTTCTTC. Protein product: CASSLGPGLGLREQFF. Using reference TRBV5-1 and TRBJ2-1 for the parts outside the CDR3, the full variable domain is KAGVTQTPRYLIKTRGQQVTLSCSPISGHRSVSWYQQTPGQGLQFLFEYFSETQRNKGNFPGRFSGRQFSNSRSEMNVSTLELGDSALYLCASSLGPGLGLREQFFGPGTRLTVL.

This clonotype occurred a few times. The J gene is TRBJ2-7, the V gene TRBV3-1; 8 bases fit TRBD1. Germline V CDR1 and CDR2: LGHDT, YNNKEL (reference sequence). V dropped 5 bases and J dropped 4; count of bases not matched to a gene: 7. The CDR3 is 14 amino acids. The CDR3 DNA sequence: TGTGCCAGCAGCGGAAGGACAGGGAATTACGAGCAGTACTTC. Its protein product is CASSGRTGNYEQYF.

This clonotype has only a few counts. The rearrangement links TRBV12-3 or TRBV12-4 to TRBJ1-2, with D uncertain. CDR3 length equals 13 residues. V was pared by 8 bases and J by 0 bases, with 10 bases between. CDR3 region: CASPCRANYGYTF. The CDR3 DNA sequence: TGTGCCAGCCCTTGCCGGGCTAACTATGGCTACACCTTC.

The table lists this clonotype with many counts. CDR3 DNA sequence: TGTGCCAGCAGTGGAGGGACTAGCGGGGGAAAAATCAACAATGAGCAGTTCTTC. Protein: CASSGGTSGGKINNEQFF. The chain couples TRBV6-9 to TRBJ2-1; 14 bases fit TRBD2. The CDR3 has 18 amino acids. Germline CDR1 reads MNHGY; CDR2 reads SVAAGI. V shed 5 bases and J 5 bases; nucleotides not matched to a gene: 11.

This clonotype has at least ten counts. This sequence joins TRBV9 and TRBJ1-2, with TRBD1 identical over 8 bases. Germline assignment: CDR1 SGDLS and CDR2 YYNGEE. V dropped 2 bases and J dropped 2; count of bases not matched to a gene: 8. The length of the CDR3 is 16 residues. Here the CDR3 DNA reads TGTGCCAGCAGCGTGGGGGGGGACAGGTTGAACTATGGCTACACCTTC. Translated, it gives CASSVGGDRLNYGYTF.

This clonotype was detected many times. The rearrangement joins TRBV18 to TRBJ2-5; 7 bases match TRBD1. The CDR3 consists of 17 residues. From germline, CDR1 is KGHSH and CDR2 LQKENI. Unmatched junction bases numbered 10, after V lost 2 bases and J lost 1 base. CDR3 sequence: CASSPWGQRRPQETQYF. The CDR3 nucleotides read TGTGCCAGCTCACCATGGGGACAGCGGAGACCCCAAGAGACCCAGTACTTC.

This clonotype has a count of ten or more. V usage is TRBV12-3 or TRBV12-4 and J usage is TRBJ2-1; D unresolved. The V gene lost 8 bases and the J gene lost 4 bases, with 9 bases spanning the gap. This CDR3 has 12 amino acids. In nucleotides, the CDR3 is TGTGCCAGCGCTCGGCCTTACAATGAGCAGTTCTTC. Protein sequence: CASARPYNEQFF.

This clonotype was seen ten or more times. The V call is TRBV20-1, the J call TRBJ1-1; D unresolved. This CDR3 has 13 amino acids. V shed 6 bases and J shed 1 base, with 12 bases lying between them. The germline V gene encodes CDR1 DFQATT and CDR2 SNEGSKA (reference sequence). The CDR3: CSARVGGNTEAFF. The CDR3, as DNA: TGCAGTGCGAGGGTAGGAGGGAACACTGAAGCTTTCTTT.

There are many counts of this clonotype. In DNA form, the CDR3 reads TGCAGTGCTAGTTTCGGGGCGGATACGCAGTATTTT. Translation gives CSASFGADTQYF. The V and J genes are TRBV20-1 and TRBJ2-3; the D gene could be TRBD1 or TRBD2 (5 bases each). The CDR3 sequence is 12 residues long. V was cut by 3 bases and J by 6 bases, with 10 bases left in between. The germline CDR1 and CDR2 sequences are DFQATT and SNEGSKA (reference sequence).

This clonotype was found a few times. The J gene is TRBJ2-1, the V gene TRBV7-6; TRBD2 matches 7 bases. After removal of 5 bases from V and 10 bases from J, the junction contained 14 bases not matched to a gene. The length of the CDR3 is 15 residues. Germline V lookup: CDR1 SGHVS, CDR2 FNYEAQ. The CDR3 nucleotides read TGTGCCAGCAGCCGGGGGGAAGTAGCGTGGGGGGAGCAGTTCTTC. Translation gives CASSRGEVAWGEQFF.